The T cell receptor (beta chain) described here comes from a study of cytomegalovirus exposure and HLA in healthy donors. Looking at the study overall: The 95 to 150 validation repertoires used a platform that matched the one used for the approximately 610 first-cohort repertoires, as a later analysis reported. Study results and caveats: While the bulk of TCR sequences proved rare, some public TCRs turned up in many donors. It was reportedly the case that the classifier diagnosed cytomegalovirus status with high specificity and sensitivity. Cytomegalovirus association was assigned to 170 or so TCR beta chains.

Comment on this clone: The antigen remains unidentified.

Germline CDR1 reads LNHDA; CDR2 reads SQIVND (reference sequence). V was clipped by 0 bases and J by 9 bases, with 12 bases between them. This CDR3 is built from 14 residues. Method: immunoSEQ multiplex PCR; TCRdb's copy keeps in-frame clones and lacks some. The top ten clones hold roughly 1.4% of a sample with some 140,000 clones, roughly four fifths of them seen once. The V and J genes are TRBV19 and TRBJ1-5; D uncertain. Material: PBMCs. This receptor was identified in a woman aged 25-40 years in good health and CMV-seronegative. As DNA, the CDR3 is TGTGCCAGTAGTATAGATCGAGGTTTCCCGCCCCAGCATTTT. Translated, it gives CASSIDRGFPPQHF.